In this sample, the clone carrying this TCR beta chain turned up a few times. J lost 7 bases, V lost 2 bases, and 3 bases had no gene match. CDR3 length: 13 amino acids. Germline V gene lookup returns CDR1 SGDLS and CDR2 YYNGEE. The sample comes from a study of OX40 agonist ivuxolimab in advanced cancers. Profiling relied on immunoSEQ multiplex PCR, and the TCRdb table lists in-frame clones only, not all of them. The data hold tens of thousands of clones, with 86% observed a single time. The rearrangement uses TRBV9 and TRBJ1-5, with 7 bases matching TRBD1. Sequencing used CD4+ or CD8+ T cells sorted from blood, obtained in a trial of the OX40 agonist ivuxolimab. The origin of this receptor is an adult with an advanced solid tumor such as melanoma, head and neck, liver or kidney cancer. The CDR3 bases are TGTGCCAGCAGCGTCGCAGGGGGACAGCCCCAGCATTTT. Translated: CASSVAGGQPQHF.